Listed below are T cell receptor beta chains from one sample, sequenced in a study of T cell responses to AZD1222 COVID-19 vaccine. Sequenced by immunoSEQ multiplex PCR; TCRdb stores in-frame clones only, minus some. Of about 150,000 clones in the sample, 75% to 90% were seen once. The specimen was peripheral blood, collected on day 0 of AZD1222 vaccination. These receptors were taken from an adult in good health. Each CDR3 is given with its conserved first and last residue. The order of the fields is D gene, V gene, J gene, clone size, CDR3 protein, CDR3 DNA. The D gene is left open where the match is weak. Rows may omit the clone size; those that give it use once, few, many or a size class.

TRBD2	TRBV6-6	TRBJ2-7	few	CASSYLLTSGQYEQYF	TGTGCCAGCAGTTACCTTCTGACTAGCGGGCAATACGAGCAGTACTTC
TRBD1	TRBV2	TRBJ1-3	NA	CASSEGKEGAKGGNTIYF	TGTGCCAGCAGTGAGGGGAAGGAGGGGGCAAAGGGTGGAAACACCATATATTTT
TRBD2	TRBV30	TRBJ2-5	NA	CAWTTRTSEETQYF	TGTGCCTGGACTACCAGGACTAGCGAGGAGACCCAGTACTTC
NA	TRBV6-5	TRBJ1-1	NA	CASSSPGHSNTEAFF	TGTGCCAGCAGTTCACCGGGACATTCGAACACTGAAGCTTTCTTT
NA	TRBV6-1	TRBJ2-7	NA	CASSEPANPVAYEQYF	TGTGCCAGCAGTGAACCGGCAAATCCGGTAGCCTACGAGCAGTACTTC
TRBD1	TRBV6-5	TRBJ1-1	NA	CASSSPGRGETEAFF	TGTGCCAGCAGCTCCCCGGGCAGGGGGGAAACTGAAGCTTTCTTT
NA	TRBV2	TRBJ1-2	NA	CASLNRQSDYGYTF	TGTGCCAGCTTGAATCGACAATCTGACTATGGCTACACCTTC
TRBD1	TRBV28	TRBJ2-5	NA	CASSQTGTGGAGTQYF	TGTGCCAGCAGCCAGACCGGGACAGGGGGCGCAGGGACCCAGTACTTC
TRBD2	TRBV4-1	TRBJ2-2	NA	CASSQEIMASGRRELFF	TGCGCCAGCAGCCAAGAGATAATGGCTAGCGGGAGGCGGGAGCTGTTTTTT
TRBD1	TRBV27	TRBJ2-7	NA	CASSDPGQGGYEQYF	TGTGCCAGCAGTGACCCGGGACAGGGGGGCTACGAGCAGTACTTC
TRBD2	TRBV19	TRBJ2-1	NA	CASSLIGEGHNEQFF	TGTGCCAGTAGTCTAATCGGGGAGGGTCACAATGAGCAGTTCTTC
NA	TRBV7-9	TRBJ1-4	NA	CASSFGGTNEKLFF	TGTGCCAGCAGCTTCGGGGGTACTAATGAAAAACTGTTTTTT
NA	TRBV5-1	TRBJ2-1	NA	CASSLEGGPNEQFF	TGCGCCAGCAGCTTAGAGGGCGGGCCGAATGAGCAGTTCTTC
TRBD1	TRBV9	TRBJ1-2	NA	CASSEVPGQGTYGYTF	TGTGCCAGCAGCGAAGTCCCGGGACAGGGAACCTATGGCTACACCTTC
NA	TRBV6-5	TRBJ1-1	NA	CASSYRQGGTEAFF	TGTGCCAGCAGTTACAGGCAGGGTGGCACTGAAGCTTTCTTT
NA	TRBV19	TRBJ1-3	NA	CASSTGSSGNTIYF	TGTGCCAGTAGTACAGGTTCATCTGGAAACACCATATATTTT
TRBD1	TRBV18	TRBJ1-2	few	CASSPTGASSGYTF	TGTGCCAGCTCACCAACAGGGGCCTCATCTGGCTACACCTTC
TRBD2	TRBV5-3	TRBJ2-7	NA	CARSSGTMGCEQYF	TGTGCCAGAAGCTCCGGGACTATGGGCTGCGAGCAGTACTTC
TRBD1	TRBV2	TRBJ2-7	NA	CASRKDRSPYEQYF	TGTGCCAGCAGGAAGGACAGGTCCCCCTACGAGCAGTACTTC
NA	TRBV13	TRBJ2-2	NA	CASSPRRGINTGELFF	TGTGCCAGCAGCCCGCGACGAGGGATAAACACCGGGGAGCTGTTTTTT
TRBD2	TRBV5-1	TRBJ2-1	NA	CASSLAWPSGRSEQFF	TGCGCCAGCAGCTTGGCCTGGCCTAGCGGGAGAAGTGAGCAGTTCTTC
NA	TRBV3-1/TRBV3-2	TRBJ2-1	NA	CASSQEGSGTHNEQFF	TGTGCCAGCAGCCAAGAGGGGAGCGGGACACACAATGAGCAGTTCTTC
NA	TRBV5-1	TRBJ2-1	few	CASSSEPGTFGDEQFF	TGCGCCAGCAGCTCCGAACCTGGGACTTTCGGGGATGAGCAGTTCTTC
NA	TRBV28	TRBJ1-5	NA	CASRWTLGGSNQPQHF	TGTGCCAGCAGATGGACACTCGGTGGTAGCAATCAGCCCCAGCATTTT